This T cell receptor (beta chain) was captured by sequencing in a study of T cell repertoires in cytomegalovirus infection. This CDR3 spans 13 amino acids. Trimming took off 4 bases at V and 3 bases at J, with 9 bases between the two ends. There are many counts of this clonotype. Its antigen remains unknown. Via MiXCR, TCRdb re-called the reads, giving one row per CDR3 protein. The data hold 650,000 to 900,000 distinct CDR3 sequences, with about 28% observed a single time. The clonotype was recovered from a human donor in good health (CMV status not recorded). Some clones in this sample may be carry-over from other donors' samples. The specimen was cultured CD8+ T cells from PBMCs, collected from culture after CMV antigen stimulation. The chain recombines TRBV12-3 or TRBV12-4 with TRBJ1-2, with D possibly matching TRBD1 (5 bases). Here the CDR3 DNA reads TGTGCCAGCAGTTCCCAGGGATACTATGGCTACACCTTC. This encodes CASSSQGYYGYTF.